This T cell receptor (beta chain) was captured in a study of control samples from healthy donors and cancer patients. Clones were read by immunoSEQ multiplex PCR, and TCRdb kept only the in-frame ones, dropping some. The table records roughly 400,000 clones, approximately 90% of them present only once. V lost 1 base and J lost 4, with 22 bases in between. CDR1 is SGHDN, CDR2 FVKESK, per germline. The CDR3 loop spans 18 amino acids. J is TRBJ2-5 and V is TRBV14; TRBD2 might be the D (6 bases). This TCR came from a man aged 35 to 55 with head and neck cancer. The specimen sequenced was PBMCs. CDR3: CASSQVRNAGLGGETQYF. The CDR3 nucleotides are TGTGCCAGCAGCCAAGTTCGAAACGCGGGATTGGGGGGAGAGACCCAGTACTTC.